This T cell receptor (beta chain) was profiled in a study of technical replicates of blood from four donors. This table comes from immunoSEQ multiplex PCR, and its TCRdb copy is limited to in-frame clones, with some not included. The sample lists over 50,000 clones; around 88% were seen once. V dropped 5 bases and J dropped 4 bases, with 8 bases sitting between them. Germline V gene lookup returns CDR1 LNHNV and CDR2 YYDKDF (reference sequence). This CDR3 is 13 amino acids long. The specimen sequenced was PBMCs. This chain connects TRBV15 to TRBJ1-4; D unresolved. This receptor was taken from a human donor in good health. Some clones in this sample may be carry-over from other donors' samples. The CDR3 sequence is CATSGSRNEKLFF. In nucleotides, the CDR3 is TGTGCCACCAGCGGTAGCCGTAATGAAAAACTGTTTTTT.